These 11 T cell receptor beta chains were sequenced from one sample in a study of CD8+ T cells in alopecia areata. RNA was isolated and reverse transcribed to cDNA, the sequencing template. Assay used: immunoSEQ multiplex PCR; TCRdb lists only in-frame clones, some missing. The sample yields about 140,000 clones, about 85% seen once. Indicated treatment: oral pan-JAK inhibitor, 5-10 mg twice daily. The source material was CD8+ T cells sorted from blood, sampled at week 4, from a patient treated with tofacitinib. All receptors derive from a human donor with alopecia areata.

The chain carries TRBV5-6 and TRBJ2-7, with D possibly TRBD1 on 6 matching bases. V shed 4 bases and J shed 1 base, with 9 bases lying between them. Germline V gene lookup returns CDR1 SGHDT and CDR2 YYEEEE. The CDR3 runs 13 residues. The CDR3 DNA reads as TGTGCCAGCAGCATCGGACAGTCCTACGAGCAGTACTTC. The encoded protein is CASSIGQSYEQYF.

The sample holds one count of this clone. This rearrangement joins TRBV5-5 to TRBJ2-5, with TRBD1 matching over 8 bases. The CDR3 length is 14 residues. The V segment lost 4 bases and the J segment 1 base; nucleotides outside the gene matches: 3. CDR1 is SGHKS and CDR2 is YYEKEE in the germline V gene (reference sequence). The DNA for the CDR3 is TGTGCCAGCAGCGTCGGGACAGGCCAAGAGACCCAGTACTTC. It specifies CASSVGTGQETQYF.

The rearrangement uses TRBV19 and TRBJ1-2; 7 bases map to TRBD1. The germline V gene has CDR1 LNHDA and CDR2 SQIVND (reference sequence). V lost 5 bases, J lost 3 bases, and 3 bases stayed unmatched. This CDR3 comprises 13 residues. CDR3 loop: CASSPGTDYGYTF. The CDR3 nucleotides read TGTGCCAGTAGTCCTGGGACAGACTATGGCTACACCTTC. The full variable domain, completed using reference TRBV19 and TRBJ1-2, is DGGITQSPKYLFRKEGQNVTLSCEQNLNHDAMYWYRQDPGQGLRLIYYSQIVNDFQKGDIAEGYSVSREKKESFPLTVTSAQKNPTAFYLCASSPGTDYGYTFGSGTRLTVV.

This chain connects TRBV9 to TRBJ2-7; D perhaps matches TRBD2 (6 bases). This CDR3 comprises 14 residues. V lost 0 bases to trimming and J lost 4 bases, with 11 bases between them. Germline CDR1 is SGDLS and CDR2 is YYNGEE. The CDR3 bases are TGTGCCAGCAGCGTAGTTGCGGGACCTTACGAGCAGTACTTC. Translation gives CASSVVAGPYEQYF.

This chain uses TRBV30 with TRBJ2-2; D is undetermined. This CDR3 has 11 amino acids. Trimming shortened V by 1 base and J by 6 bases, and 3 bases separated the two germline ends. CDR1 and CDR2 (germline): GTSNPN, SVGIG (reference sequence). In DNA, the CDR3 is TGTGCCTGGAGTGGGGCCGGGGAGCTGTTTTTT. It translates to CAWSGAGELFF. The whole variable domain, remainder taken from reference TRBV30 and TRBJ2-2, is SQTIHQWPATLVQPVGSPLSLECTVEGTSNPNLYWYRQAAGRGLQLLFYSVGIGQISSEVPQNLSASRPQDRQFILSSKKLLLSDSGFYLCAWSGAGELFFGEGSRLTVL.

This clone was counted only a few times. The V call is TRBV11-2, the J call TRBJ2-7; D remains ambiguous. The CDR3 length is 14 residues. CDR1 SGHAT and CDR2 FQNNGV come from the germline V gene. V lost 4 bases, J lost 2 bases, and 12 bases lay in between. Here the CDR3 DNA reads TGTGCCAGCAGCTCCACTTTCTTTGCCTACGAGCAGTACTTC. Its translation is CASSSTFFAYEQYF.

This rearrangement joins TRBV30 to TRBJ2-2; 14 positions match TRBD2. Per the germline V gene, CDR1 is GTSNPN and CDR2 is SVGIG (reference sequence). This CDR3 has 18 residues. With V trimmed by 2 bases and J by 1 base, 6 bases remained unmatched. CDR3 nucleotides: TGTGCCTGGAGTACGGGACTAGCGGGAGCCCTGAACACCGGGGAGCTGTTTTTT. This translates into CAWSTGLAGALNTGELFF.

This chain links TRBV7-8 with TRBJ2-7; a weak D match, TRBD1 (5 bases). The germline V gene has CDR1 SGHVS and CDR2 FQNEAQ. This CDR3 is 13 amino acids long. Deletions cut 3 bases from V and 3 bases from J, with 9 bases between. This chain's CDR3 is CASSFQQDYEQYF. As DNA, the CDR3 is TGTGCCAGCAGCTTCCAACAGGACTACGAGCAGTACTTC.

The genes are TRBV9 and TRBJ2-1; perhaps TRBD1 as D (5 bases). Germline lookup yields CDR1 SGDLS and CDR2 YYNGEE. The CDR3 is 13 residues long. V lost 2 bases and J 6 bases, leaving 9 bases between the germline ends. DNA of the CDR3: TGTGCCAGCAGCGTTTCAGGGATCAATGAGCAGTTCTTC. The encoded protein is CASSVSGINEQFF.

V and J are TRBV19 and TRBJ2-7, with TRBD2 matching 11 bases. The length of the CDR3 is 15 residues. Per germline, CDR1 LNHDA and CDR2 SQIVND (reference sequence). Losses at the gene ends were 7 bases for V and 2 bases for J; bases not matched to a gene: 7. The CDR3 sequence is CASTVTSGSTYEQYF. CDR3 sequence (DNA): TGTGCCAGTACCGTTACTAGCGGGAGTACCTACGAGCAGTACTTC.

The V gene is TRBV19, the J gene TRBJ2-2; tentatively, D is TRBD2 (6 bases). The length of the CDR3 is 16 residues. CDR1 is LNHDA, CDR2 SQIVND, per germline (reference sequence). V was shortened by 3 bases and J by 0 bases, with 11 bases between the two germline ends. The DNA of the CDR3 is TGTGCCAGTAGTATCTTTAGCGGAACGAACACCGGGGAGCTGTTTTTT. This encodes CASSIFSGTNTGELFF.